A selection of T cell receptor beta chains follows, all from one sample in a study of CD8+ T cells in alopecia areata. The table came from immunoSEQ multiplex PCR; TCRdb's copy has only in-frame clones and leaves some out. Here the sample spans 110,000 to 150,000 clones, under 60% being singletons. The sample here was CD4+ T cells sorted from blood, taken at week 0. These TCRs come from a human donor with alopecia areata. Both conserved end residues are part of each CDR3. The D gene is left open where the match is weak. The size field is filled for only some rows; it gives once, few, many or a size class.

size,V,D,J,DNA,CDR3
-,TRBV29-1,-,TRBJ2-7,TGCAGCGTTGGGGGACCCTACGAGCAGTACTTC,CSVGGPYEQYF
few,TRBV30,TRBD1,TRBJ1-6,TGTGCCTGGAGTTTCCGGGACAGACATAATTCACCCCTCCACTTT,CAWSFRDRHNSPLHF
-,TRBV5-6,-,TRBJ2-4,TGTGCCAGCAGCTTGAAGGGAGCCAAAAACATTCAGTACTTC,CASSLKGAKNIQYF
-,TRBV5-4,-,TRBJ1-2,TGTGCCAGCAGCGGGTGGGGATCCCTCTATGGCTACACCTTC,CASSGWGSLYGYTF
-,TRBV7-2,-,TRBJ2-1,TGTGCCAGCAGCTTAGCGGGGAGCTCCTACAATGAGCAGTTCTTC,CASSLAGSSYNEQFF
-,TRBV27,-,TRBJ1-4,TGTGCCATCTGTATTAGGGATTTTTTC,CAICIRDFF
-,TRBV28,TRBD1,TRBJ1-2,TGTGCCAGCAGTCCCGACCTCCGTGGACAGGACTATGGCTACACCTTC,CASSPDLRGQDYGYTF
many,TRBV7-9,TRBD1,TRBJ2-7,TGTGCCAGCAGCTTGACAGGGGTCTACGAGCAGTACTTC,CASSLTGVYEQYF
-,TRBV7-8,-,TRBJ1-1,TGTGCCAGCAGGTCCGCGGGACTCCCGAACACTGAAGCTTTCTTT,CASRSAGLPNTEAFF
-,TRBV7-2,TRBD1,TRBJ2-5,TGTGCCAGCAGCCGAGGGGCAGGGGGCGCGGAGACCCAGTACTTC,CASSRGAGGAETQYF
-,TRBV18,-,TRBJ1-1,TGTGCCAGCTCACCACAAGAGAGCTTTGGCAACACTGAAGCTTTCTTT,CASSPQESFGNTEAFF
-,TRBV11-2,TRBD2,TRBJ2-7,TGTGCCAGCAGCTCGCCCCAGGTGGGGACTAGGCCCAAATACGAGCAGTACTTC,CASSSPQVGTRPKYEQYF
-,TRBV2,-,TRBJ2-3,TGTGCCAGCGCCCAAGATACGCAGTATTTT,CASAQDTQYF
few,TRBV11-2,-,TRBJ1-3,TGTGCCAGCAGCTTAGTCGAGGGCTCTGGAAACACCATATATTTT,CASSLVEGSGNTIYF
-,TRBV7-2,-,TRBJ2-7,TGTGCCAGCACCACGGGCAGATACGAGCAGTACTTC,CASTTGRYEQYF
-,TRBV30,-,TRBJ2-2,TGTGCCTGGAGTGGGGGACCACCGAACACCGGGGAGCTGTTTTTT,CAWSGGPPNTGELFF
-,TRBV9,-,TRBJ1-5,TGTGCCAGCAGCTCTAGTGGGACTGTGAATCAGCCCCAGCATTTT,CASSSSGTVNQPQHF
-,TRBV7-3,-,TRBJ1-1,TGTGCCAGCAGCTTAATAGGGGGGACTGAAGCTTTCTTT,CASSLIGGTEAFF
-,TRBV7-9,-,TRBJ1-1,TGTGCCAGCGGACAACTTGTTTCGGCGGAAGCTTTCTTT,CASGQLVSAEAFF
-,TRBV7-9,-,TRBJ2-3,TGTGCCAGCAGCTTACAGGGAAGGTCCACAGATACGCAGTATTTT,CASSLQGRSTDTQYF
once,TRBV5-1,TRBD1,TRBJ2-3,TGCGCCAGCAGCCCGGCAGGGGGAAGCACAGATACGCAGTATTTT,CASSPAGGSTDTQYF
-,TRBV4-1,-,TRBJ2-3,TGCGCCAGCAGCCAAGAAACGATTGGGGCGGCCGATACGCAGTATTTT,CASSQETIGAADTQYF
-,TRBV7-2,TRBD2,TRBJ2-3,TGTGCCAGCAGCCAGGGACTAGGATCAGATACGCAGTATTTT,CASSQGLGSDTQYF
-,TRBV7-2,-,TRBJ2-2,TGTGCCAGCAGCGCATTTCGAGGTCCGACCGGGGAGCTGTTTTTT,CASSAFRGPTGELFF
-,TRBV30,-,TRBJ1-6,TGTGCCTGGAGATGGGAAAGGTCACCCCTCCACTTT,CAWRWERSPLHF
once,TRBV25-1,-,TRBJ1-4,TGTGCCAGCGGAACAGAAAAACTGTTTTTT,CASGTEKLFF
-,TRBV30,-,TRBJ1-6,TGTGCCTGGAGCGACGGCTTCGGTGGGTCACCCCTCCACTTT,CAWSDGFGGSPLHF
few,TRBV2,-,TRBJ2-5,TGTGCCAGCTCCCAAGGTGTCGGGGTCCAAGAGACCCAGTACTTC,CASSQGVGVQETQYF